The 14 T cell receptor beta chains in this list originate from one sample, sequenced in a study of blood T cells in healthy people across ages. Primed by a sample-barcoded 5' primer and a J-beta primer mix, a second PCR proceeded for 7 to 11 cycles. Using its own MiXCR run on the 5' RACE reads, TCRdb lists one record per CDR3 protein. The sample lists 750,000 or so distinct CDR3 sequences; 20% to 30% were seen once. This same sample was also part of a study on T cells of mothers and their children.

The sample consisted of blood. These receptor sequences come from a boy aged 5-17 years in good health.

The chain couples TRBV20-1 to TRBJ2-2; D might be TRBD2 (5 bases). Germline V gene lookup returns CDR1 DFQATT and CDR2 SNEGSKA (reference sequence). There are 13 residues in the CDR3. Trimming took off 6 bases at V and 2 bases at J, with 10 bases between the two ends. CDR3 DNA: TGCAGTGCAGCTAGCAGAAACACCGGGGAGCTGTTTTTT. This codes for CSAASRNTGELFF.

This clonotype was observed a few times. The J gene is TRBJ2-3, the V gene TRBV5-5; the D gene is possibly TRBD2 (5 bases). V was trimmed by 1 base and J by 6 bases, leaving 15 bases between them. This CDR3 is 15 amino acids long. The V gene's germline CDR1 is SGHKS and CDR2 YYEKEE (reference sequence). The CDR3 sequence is CASSLRGPPGDTQYF. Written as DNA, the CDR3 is TGTGCCAGCAGCTTGCGAGGGCCCCCTGGGGATACGCAGTATTTT. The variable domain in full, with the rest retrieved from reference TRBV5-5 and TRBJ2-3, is DAGVTQSPTHLIKTRGQQVTLRCSPISGHKSVSWYQQVLGQGPQFIFQYYEKEERGRGNFPDRFSARQFPNYSSELNVNALLLGDSALYLCASSLRGPPGDTQYFGPGTRLTVL.

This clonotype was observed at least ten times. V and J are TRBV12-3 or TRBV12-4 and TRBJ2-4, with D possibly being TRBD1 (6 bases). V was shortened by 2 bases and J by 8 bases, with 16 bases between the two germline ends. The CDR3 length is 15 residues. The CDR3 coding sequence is TGTGCCAGCAGTTTATATCAGGGGATAATGGACATTCAGTACTTC. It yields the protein CASSLYQGIMDIQYF.

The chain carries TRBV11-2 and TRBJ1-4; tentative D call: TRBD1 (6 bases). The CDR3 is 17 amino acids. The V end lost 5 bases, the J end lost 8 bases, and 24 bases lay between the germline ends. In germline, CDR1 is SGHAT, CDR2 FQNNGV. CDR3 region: CASSPLGEHRVGEKLFF. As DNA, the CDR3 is TGTGCCAGCAGCCCACTAGGGGAGCACAGGGTGGGCGAAAAACTGTTTTTT.

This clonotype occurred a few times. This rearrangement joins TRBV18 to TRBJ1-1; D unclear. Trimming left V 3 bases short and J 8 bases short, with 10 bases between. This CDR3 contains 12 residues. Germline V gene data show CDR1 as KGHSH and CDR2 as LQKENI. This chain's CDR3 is CASSPKGPEAFF. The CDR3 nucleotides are TGTGCCAGCTCACCGAAAGGACCAGAAGCTTTCTTT.

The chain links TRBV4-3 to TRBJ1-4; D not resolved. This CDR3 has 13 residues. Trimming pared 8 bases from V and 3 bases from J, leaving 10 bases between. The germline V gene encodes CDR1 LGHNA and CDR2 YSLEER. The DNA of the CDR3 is TGCGCCAGCGCCGGGTGGGCTAATGAAAAACTGTTTTTT. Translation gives CASAGWANEKLFF.

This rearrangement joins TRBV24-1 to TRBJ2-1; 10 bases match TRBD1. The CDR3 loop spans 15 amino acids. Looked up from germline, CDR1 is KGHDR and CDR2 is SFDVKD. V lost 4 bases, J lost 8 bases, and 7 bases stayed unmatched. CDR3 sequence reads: CATSDPGQGFDEQFF. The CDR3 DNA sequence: TGTGCCACCAGTGACCCGGGACAGGGGTTCGATGAGCAGTTCTTC.

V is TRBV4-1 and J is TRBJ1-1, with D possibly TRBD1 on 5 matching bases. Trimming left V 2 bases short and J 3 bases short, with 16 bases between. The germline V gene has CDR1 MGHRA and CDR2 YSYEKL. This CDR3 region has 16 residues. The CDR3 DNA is TGCGCCAGCAGCCAAATACGGGACCCCGGGGACACTGAAGCTTTCTTT. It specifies CASSQIRDPGDTEAFF.

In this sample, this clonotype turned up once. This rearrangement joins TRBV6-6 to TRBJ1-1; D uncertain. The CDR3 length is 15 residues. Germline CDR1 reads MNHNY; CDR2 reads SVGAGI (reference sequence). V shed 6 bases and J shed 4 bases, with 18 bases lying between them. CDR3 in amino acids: CASSAGVGRITEAFF. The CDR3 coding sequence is TGTGCCAGCAGCGCTGGGGTGGGGAGAATCACTGAAGCTTTCTTT.

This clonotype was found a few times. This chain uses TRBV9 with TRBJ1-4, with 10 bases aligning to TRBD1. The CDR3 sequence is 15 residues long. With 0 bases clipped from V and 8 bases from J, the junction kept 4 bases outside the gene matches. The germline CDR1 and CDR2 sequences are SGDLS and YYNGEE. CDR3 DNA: TGTGCCAGCAGCGTAGGATCGGGACAGGGGGAAAAACTGTTTTTT. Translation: CASSVGSGQGEKLFF.

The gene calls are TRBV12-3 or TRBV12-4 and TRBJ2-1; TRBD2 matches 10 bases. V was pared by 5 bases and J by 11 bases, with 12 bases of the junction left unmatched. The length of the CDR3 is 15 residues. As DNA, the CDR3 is TGTGCCAGCAGTGTAAAGCGGGGGGGCAATAGTAAGCAGTTCTTC. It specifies CASSVKRGGNSKQFF.

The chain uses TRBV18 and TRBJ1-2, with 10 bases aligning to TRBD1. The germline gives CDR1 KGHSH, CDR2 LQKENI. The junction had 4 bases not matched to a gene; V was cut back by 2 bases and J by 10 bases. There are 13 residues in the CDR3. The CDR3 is CASSPGTGDVYTF. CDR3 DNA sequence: TGTGCCAGCTCACCAGGGACAGGGGATGTCTACACCTTC.

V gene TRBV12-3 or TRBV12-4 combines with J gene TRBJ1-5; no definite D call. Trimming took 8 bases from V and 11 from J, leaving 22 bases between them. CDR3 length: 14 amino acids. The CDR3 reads CASHEGRSLGAQHF. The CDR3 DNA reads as TGTGCCAGCCATGAGGGCAGAAGCCTAGGTGCCCAGCATTTT.

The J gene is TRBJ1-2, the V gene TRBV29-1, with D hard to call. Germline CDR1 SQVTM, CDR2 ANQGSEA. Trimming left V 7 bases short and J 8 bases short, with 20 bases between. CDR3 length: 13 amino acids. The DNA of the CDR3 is TGCAGCGGTTTCGAACTTTTCGGAGGCGGCTACACCTTC. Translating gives CSGFELFGGGYTF. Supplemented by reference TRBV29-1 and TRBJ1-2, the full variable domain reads SAVISQKPSRDICQRGTSLTIQCQVDSQVTMMFWYRQQPGQSLTLIATANQGSEATYESGFVIDKFPISRPNLTFSTLTVSNMSPEDSSIYLCSGFELFGGGYTFGSGTRLTVV.